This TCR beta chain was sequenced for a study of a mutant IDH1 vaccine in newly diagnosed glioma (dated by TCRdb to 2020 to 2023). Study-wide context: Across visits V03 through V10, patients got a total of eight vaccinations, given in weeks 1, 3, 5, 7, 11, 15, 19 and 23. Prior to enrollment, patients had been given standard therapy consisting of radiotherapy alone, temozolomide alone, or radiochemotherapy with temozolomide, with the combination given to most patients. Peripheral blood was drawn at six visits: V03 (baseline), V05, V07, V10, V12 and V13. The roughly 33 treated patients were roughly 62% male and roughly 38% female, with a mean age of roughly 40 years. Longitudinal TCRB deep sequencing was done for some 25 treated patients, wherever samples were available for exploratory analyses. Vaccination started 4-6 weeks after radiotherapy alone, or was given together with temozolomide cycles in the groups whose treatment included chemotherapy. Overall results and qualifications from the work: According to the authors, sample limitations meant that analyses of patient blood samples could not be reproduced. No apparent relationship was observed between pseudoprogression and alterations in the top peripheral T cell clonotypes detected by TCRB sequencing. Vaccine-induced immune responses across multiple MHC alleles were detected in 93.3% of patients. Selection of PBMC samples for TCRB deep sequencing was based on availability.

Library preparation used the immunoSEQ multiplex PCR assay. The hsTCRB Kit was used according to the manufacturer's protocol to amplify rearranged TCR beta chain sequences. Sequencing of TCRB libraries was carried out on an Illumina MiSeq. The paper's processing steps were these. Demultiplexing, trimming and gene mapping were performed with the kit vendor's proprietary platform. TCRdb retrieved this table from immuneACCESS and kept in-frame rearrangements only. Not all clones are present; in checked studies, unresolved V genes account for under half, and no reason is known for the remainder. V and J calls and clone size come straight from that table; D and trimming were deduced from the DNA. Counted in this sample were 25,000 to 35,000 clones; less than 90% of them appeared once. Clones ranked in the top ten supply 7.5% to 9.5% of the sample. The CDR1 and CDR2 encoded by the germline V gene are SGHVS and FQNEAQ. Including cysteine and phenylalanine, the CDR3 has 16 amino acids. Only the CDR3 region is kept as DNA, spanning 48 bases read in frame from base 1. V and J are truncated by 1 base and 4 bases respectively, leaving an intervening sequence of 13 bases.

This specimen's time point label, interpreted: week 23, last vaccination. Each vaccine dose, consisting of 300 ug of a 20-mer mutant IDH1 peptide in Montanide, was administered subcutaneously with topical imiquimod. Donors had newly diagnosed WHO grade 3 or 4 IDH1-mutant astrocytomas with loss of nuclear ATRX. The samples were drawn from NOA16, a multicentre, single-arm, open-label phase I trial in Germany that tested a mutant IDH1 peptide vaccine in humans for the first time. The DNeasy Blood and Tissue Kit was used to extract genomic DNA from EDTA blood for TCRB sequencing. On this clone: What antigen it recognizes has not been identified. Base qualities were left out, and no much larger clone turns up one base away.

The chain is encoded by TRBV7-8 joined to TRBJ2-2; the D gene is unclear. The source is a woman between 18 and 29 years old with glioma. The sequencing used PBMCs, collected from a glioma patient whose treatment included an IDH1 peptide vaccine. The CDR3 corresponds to CASSLVITPSTGELFF. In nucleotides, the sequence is TGTGCCAGCAGCTTAGTCATAACACCAAGCACCGGGGAGCTGTTTTTT.